The 10 T cell receptor beta chains listed next were all sequenced from one sample in a study of blood T cell repertoires in COVID-19. Sequencing was performed with immunoSEQ multiplex PCR; in TCRdb, only in-frame clones are kept and a portion is missing. The repertoire includes 250,000 or so clones, roughly 91% of them detected once, and 0.83% sits in the top ten. The sequencing input was peripheral blood. The source of these receptors is a man younger than 45 with COVID-19, enrolled during active disease.

This rearrangement joins TRBV3-1 (or the pseudogene TRBV3-2) to TRBJ2-3, with a weak D call TRBD2 (5 bases). V dropped 3 bases and J dropped 1 base, with 11 bases sitting between them. CDR1 is LGHDT, CDR2 YNNKEL, per germline (reference sequence). This CDR3 is built from 15 residues. The CDR3 DNA reads as TGTGCCAGCAGCCATCGCAGCGGACGCACAGATACGCAGTATTTT. The encoded protein is CASSHRSGRTDTQYF.

A note on this clone: This sample includes further DNA sequences coding for the same CDR3. The chain employs TRBV4-1 and TRBJ1-5; D is possibly TRBD1 (5 bases). V was clipped by 0 bases and J by 7 bases, with 13 bases between them. CDR3 size: 15 residues. The V gene's germline CDR1 is MGHRA and CDR2 YSYEKL. CDR3 coding DNA: TGCGCCAGCAGCCAAGATAGGGCAGGGTCCCAGCCCCAGCATTTT. Its translation: CASSQDRAGSQPQHF.

The gene calls are TRBV5-1 and TRBJ2-7; the match to TRBD1 covers 9 bases. Germline lookup yields CDR1 SGHRS and CDR2 YFSETQ. V lost 0 bases and J lost 3; bases outside the gene matches: 4. This CDR3 spans 15 amino acids. The chain's CDR3 is CASSLDRGPFYEQYF. For the CDR3, the DNA is TGCGCCAGCAGCTTGGACAGGGGGCCTTTCTACGAGCAGTACTTC.

V gene TRBV6-1 combines with J gene TRBJ1-2, with D possibly being TRBD1 (6 bases). The germline CDR1 and CDR2 sequences are MNHNS and SASEGT. Trimming pared 1 base from V and 4 bases from J, leaving 16 bases between. The CDR3 extends over 16 amino acids. CDR3 residues: CASSEEYVSGVYGYTF. The CDR3 DNA reads TGTGCCAGCAGTGAAGAGTACGTGTCAGGGGTCTATGGCTACACCTTC.

A single count supports this clone. The chain couples TRBV11-2 to TRBJ2-2, with D maybe TRBD2 (7 bases). CDR3 length: 16 residues. The V gene's germline CDR1 is SGHAT and CDR2 FQNNGV. V gave up 6 bases and J gave up 5 bases, with 19 bases separating them. The CDR3 reads CASRRSRGAGTGELFF. The CDR3 coding sequence is TGTGCCAGCAGACGTTCTCGGGGGGCGGGTACCGGGGAGCTGTTTTTT.

The chain recombines TRBV11-2 with TRBJ1-5, with D unresolved. V lost 5 bases to trimming and J lost 4 bases, with 12 bases between them. Germline CDR1 and CDR2: SGHAT and FQNNGV. CDR3 size: 14 residues. This CDR3 is CASSPVTRNQPQHF. Here the CDR3 DNA reads TGTGCCAGCAGCCCCGTGACGCGGAATCAGCCCCAGCATTTT.

V and J are TRBV20-1 and TRBJ1-6; D ambiguous. CDR3 length equals 13 residues. Trimming removed 3 bases at V and 9 bases at J, with 12 bases between. Germline-derived CDR1 and CDR2 are DFQATT and SNEGSKA (reference sequence). CDR3 sequence (DNA): TGCAGTGCTAGTCAGGATATGGGTTCACCCCTCCACTTT. Translation: CSASQDMGSPLHF.

The rearrangement uses TRBV7-6 and TRBJ2-3; TRBD2 agrees at 12 bases. V gave up 0 bases and J gave up 4 bases; unmatched junction bases: 2. The CDR3 has 16 residues. CDR1 SGHVS and CDR2 FNYEAQ come from the germline V gene. The CDR3 is CASSLALAGGSDTQYF. CDR3 DNA sequence: TGTGCCAGCAGCTTAGCTCTAGCGGGGGGGTCAGATACGCAGTATTTT.

This clone was counted a single time. The chain joins TRBV6-5 to TRBJ1-1; no definite D call. Trimming removed 0 bases from V and 4 bases from J, with 15 bases in between. Germline V gives CDR1 MNHEY, CDR2 SVGAGI. The CDR3 runs 16 residues. The CDR3 loop is CASSYSAGSLGTEAFF. CDR3 nucleotide sequence: TGTGCCAGCAGTTACTCGGCGGGTTCCCTTGGCACTGAAGCTTTCTTT.

This chain joins TRBV5-4 and TRBJ1-4, with TRBD1 matching 9 bases. Germline loops: CDR1 SGHNT, CDR2 YYREEE (reference sequence). V gave up 3 bases and J gave up 2 bases; unmatched junction bases: 2. This CDR3 region has 15 residues. CDR3 in amino acids: CASSSGQGTNEKLFF. In nucleotides, the CDR3 is TGTGCCAGCAGCTCGGGACAGGGCACTAATGAAAAACTGTTTTTT. Full variable domain (rest looked up from reference TRBV5-4 and TRBJ1-4): ETGVTQSPTHLIKTRGQQVTLRCSSQSGHNTVSWYQQALGQGPQFIFQYYREEENGRGNFPPRFSGLQFPNYSSELNVNALELDDSALYLCASSSGQGTNEKLFFGSGTQLSVL.